The table lists the clone carrying this T cell receptor beta chain with many counts. Its specificity is unknown. These data originate in a study of Graves' ophthalmopathy and Graves' hyperthyroidism. Study information: Peripheral blood was collected at initial diagnosis, before any treatment. Findings and limits, study-wide: A model of 13 signatures distinguished ophthalmopathy from stable hyperthyroidism at around 90% sensitivity and roughly 80% specificity. Predictions made by the model for ophthalmopathy progression reached over 55% sensitivity and approximately 78% specificity.

The authors amplified TCR beta CDR3 regions from RNA transcripts. An opening RT-PCR round employed HTBI primers and preceded a second-round multiplex PCR. MiXCR, applied by TCRdb to the multiplex PCR reads, yields one record per CDR3 protein. The profile shows 170,000 or so distinct CDR3 sequences, roughly two fifths of them singletons. PBMCs had their origin in fresh peripheral blood (around 10 ml). The sample taken for sequencing was peripheral blood. The sequence derives from a woman in her 40s with Graves' ophthalmopathy.

The CDR3 loop reads CASSISTTNTEAFF. The CDR3 nucleotides are TGTGCCAGTAGTATATCAACTACGAACACTGAAGCTTTCTTT. The chain joins TRBV19 to TRBJ1-1; D is uncertain. The CDR3 runs 14 residues. With 2 bases removed from V and 1 base from J, the gap between germline ends came to 8 bases. The V gene's germline CDR1 is LNHDA and CDR2 SQIVND (reference sequence). Based on the CDR3 plus reference TRBV19 and TRBJ1-1, the full variable domain is DGGITQSPKYLFRKEGQNVTLSCEQNLNHDAMYWYRQDPGQGLRLIYYSQIVNDFQKGDIAEGYSVSREKKESFPLTVTSAQKNPTAFYLCASSISTTNTEAFFGQGTRLTVV.